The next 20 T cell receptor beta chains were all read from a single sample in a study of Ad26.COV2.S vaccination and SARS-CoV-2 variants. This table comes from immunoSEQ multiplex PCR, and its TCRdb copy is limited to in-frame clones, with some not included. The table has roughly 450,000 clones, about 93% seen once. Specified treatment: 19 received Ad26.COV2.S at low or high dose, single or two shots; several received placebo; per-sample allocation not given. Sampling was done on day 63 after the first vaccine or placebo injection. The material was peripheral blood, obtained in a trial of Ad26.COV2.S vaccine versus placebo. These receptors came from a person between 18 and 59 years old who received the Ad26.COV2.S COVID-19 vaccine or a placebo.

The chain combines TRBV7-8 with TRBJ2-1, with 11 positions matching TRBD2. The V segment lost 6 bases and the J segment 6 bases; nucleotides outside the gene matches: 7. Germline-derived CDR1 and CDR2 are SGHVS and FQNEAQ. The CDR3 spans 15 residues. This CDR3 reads CASSNPGLAVNEQFF. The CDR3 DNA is TGTGCCAGCAGTAACCCGGGACTAGCGGTCAATGAGCAGTTCTTC.

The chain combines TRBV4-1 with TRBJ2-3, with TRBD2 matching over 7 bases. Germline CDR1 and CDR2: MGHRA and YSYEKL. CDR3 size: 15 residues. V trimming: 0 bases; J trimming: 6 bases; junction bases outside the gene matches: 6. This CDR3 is CASSQEVGLVDTQYF. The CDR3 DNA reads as TGCGCCAGCAGCCAAGAGGTAGGACTAGTGGATACGCAGTATTTT.

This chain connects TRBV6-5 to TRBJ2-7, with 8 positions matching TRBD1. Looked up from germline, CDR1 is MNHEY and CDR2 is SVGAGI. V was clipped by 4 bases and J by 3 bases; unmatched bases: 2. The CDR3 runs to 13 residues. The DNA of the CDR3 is TGTGCCAGCAGTTCGACAGGGGACTACGAGCAGTACTTC. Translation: CASSSTGDYEQYF.

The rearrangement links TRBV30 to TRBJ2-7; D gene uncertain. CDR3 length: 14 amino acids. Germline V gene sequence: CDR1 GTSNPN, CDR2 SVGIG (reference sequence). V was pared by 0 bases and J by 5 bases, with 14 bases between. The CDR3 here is CAWSVLGPGDEQYF. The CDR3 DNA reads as TGTGCCTGGAGTGTACTCGGACCCGGAGACGAGCAGTACTTC.

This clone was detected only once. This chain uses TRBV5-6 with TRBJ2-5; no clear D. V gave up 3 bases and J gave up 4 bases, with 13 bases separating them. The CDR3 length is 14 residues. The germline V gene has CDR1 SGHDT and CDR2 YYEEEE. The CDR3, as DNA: TGTGCCAGCAGCTCAGAGATCAGAAGAGAGACCCAGTACTTC. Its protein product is CASSSEIRRETQYF.

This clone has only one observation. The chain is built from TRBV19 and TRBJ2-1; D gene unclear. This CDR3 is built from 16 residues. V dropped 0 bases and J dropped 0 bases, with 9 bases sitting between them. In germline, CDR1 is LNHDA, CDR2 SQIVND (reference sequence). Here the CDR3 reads CASSIETKSSYNEQFF. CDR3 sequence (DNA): TGTGCCAGTAGTATAGAGACCAAGAGCTCCTACAATGAGCAGTTCTTC. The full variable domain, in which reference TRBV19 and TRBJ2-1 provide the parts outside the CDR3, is DGGITQSPKYLFRKEGQNVTLSCEQNLNHDAMYWYRQDPGQGLRLIYYSQIVNDFQKGDIAEGYSVSREKKESFPLTVTSAQKNPTAFYLCASSIETKSSYNEQFFGPGTRLTVL.

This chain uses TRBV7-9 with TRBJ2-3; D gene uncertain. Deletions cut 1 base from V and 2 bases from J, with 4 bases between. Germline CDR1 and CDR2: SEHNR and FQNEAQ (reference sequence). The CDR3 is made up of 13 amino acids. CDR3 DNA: TGTGCCAGCAGCTTAGGGACCACAGATACGCAGTATTTT. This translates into CASSLGTTDTQYF.

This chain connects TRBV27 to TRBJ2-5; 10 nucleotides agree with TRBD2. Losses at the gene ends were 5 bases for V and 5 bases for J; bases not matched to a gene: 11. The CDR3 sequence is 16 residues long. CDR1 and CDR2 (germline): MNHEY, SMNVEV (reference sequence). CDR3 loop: CASSENPLAGVETQYF. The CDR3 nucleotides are TGTGCCAGCAGTGAAAACCCCCTAGCGGGAGTTGAGACCCAGTACTTC.

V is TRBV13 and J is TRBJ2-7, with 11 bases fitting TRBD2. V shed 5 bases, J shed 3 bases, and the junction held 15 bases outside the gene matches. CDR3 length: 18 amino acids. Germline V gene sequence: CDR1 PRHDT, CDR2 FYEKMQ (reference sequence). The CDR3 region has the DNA TGTGCCAGCAGCCCCTCGGGGACTAGCGGAGCCGCTCGCTACGAGCAGTACTTC. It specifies CASSPSGTSGAARYEQYF.

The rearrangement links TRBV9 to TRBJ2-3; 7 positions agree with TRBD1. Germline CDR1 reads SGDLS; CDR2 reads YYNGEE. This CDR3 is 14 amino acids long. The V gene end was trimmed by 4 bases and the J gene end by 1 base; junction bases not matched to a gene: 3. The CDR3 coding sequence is TGTGCCAGCAGCTCAGACAGGGGCACAGATACGCAGTATTTT. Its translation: CASSSDRGTDTQYF.

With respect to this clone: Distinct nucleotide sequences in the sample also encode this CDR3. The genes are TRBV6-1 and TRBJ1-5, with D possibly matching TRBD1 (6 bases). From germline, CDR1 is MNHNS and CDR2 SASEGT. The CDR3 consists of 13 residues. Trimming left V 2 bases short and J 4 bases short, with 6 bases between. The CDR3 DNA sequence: TGTGCCAGCAGTGAACAGGGGAATCAGCCCCAGCATTTT. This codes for CASSEQGNQPQHF.

The CDR3 DNA follows: TGTGCCAGCAGTGAATTCAACAGGGACTATGGCTACACCTTC. Its protein is CASSEFNRDYGYTF. The rearrangement links TRBV25-1 to TRBJ1-2, with D possibly being TRBD1 (6 bases). The CDR3 runs to 14 residues. Germline CDR1 and CDR2: MGHDK and SYGVNS. V lost 1 base and J 3 bases, leaving 9 bases between the germline ends.

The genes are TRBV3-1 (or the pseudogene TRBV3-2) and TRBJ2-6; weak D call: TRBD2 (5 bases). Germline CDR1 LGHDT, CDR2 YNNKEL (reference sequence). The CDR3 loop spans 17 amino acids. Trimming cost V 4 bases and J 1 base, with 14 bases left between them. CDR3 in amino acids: CASSPQRRYSGANVLTF. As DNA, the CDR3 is TGTGCCAGCAGCCCCCAGAGGAGGTATTCTGGGGCCAACGTCCTGACTTTC.

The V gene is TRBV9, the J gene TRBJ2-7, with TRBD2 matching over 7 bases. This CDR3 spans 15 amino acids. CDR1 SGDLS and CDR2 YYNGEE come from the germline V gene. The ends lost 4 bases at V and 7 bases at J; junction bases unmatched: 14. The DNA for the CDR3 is TGTGCCAGCAGCTTAAGCGGGGCCCCCTTTGAAGAGCAGTACTTC. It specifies CASSLSGAPFEEQYF.

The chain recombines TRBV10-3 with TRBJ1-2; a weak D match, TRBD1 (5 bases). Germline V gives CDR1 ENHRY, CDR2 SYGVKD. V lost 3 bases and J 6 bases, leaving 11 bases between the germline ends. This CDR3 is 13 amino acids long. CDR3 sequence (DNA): TGTGCCATCAGTGATCAGGGAAGGAATGGCTACACCTTC. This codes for CAISDQGRNGYTF.

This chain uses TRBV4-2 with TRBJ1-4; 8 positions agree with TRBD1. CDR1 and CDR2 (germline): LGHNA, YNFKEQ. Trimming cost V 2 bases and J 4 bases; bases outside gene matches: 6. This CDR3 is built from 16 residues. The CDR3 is CASSQLRQGFNEKLFF. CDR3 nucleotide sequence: TGTGCCAGCAGCCAACTAAGACAGGGGTTTAATGAAAAACTGTTTTTT.

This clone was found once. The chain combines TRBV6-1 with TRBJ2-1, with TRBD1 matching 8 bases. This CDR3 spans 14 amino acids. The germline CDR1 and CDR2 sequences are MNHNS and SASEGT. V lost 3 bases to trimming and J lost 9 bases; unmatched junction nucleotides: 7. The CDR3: CASSEGTGFGEQFF. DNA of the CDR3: TGTGCCAGCAGTGAGGGGACAGGTTTCGGTGAGCAGTTCTTC.

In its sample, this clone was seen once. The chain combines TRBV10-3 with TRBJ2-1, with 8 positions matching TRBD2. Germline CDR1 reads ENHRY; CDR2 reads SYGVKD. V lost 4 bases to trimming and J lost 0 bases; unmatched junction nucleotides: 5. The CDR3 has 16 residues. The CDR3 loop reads CAISGGLAGSYNEQFF. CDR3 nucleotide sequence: TGTGCCATCAGTGGGGGGCTAGCGGGCTCCTACAATGAGCAGTTCTTC.

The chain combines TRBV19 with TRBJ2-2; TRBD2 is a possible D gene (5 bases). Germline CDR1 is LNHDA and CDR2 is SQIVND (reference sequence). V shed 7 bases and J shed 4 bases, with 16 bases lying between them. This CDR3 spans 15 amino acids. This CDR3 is CASMLEGHVTGELFF. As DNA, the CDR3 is TGTGCCAGTATGCTCGAGGGCCACGTCACCGGGGAGCTGTTTTTT.

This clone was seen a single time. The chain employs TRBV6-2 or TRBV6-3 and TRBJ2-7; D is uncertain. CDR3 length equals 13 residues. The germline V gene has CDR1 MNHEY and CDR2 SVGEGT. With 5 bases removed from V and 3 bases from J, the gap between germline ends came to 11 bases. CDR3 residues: CASSPNWVYEQYF. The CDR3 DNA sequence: TGTGCCAGCAGTCCCAACTGGGTCTACGAGCAGTACTTC.